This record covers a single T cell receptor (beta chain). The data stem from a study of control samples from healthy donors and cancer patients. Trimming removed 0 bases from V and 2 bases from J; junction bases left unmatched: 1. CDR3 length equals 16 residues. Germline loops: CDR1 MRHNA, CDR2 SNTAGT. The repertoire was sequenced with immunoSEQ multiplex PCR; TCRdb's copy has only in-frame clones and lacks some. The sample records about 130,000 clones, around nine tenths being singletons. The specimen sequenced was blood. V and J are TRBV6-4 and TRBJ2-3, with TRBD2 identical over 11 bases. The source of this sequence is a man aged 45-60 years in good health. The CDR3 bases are TGTGCCAGCAGTGACTCTAGCGGGGGGGCCACAGATACGCAGTATTTT. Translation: CASSDSSGGATDTQYF.